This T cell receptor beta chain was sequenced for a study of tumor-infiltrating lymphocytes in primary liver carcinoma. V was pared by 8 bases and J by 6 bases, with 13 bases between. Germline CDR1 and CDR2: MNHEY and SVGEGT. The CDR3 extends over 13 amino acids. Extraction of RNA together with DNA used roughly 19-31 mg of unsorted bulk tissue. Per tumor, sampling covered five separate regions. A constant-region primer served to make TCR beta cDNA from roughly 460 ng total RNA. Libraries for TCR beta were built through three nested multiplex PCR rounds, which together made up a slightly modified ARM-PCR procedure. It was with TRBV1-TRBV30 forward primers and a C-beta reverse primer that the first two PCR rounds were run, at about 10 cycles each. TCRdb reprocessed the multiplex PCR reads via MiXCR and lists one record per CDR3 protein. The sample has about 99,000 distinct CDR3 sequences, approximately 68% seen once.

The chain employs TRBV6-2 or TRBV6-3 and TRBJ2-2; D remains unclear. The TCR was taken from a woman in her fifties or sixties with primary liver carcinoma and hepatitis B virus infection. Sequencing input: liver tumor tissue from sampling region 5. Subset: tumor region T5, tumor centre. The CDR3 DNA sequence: TGTGCCAGCTGTTCTGGAGTGGCCGGGGAGCTGTTTTTT. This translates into CASCSGVAGELFF.